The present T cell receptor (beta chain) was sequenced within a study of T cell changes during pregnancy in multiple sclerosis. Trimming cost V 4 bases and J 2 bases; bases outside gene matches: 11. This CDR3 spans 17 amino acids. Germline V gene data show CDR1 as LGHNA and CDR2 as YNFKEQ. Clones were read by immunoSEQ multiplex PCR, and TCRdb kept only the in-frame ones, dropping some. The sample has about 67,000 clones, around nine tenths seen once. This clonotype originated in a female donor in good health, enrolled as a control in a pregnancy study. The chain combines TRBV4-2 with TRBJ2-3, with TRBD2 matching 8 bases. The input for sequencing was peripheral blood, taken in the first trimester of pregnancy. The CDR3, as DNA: TGTGCCAGCAGCCGAGTGACGGGAGGGCCGAACACAGATACGCAGTATTTT. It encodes CASSRVTGGPNTDTQYF.